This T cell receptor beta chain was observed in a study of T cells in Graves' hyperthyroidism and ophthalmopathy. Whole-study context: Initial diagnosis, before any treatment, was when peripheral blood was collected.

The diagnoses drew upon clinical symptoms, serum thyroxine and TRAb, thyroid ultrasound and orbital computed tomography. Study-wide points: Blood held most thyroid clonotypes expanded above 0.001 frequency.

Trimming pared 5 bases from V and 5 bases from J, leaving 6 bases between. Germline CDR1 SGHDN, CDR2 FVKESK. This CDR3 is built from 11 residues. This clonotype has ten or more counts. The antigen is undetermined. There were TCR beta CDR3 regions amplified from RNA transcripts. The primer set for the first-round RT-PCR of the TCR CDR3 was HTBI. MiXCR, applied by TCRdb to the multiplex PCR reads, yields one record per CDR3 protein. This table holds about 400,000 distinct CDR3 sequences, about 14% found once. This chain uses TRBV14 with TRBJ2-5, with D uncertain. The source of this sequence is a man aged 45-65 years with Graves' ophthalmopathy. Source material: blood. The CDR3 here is CASSAVETQYF. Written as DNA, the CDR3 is TGTGCCAGCAGCGCCGTGGAGACCCAGTACTTC.